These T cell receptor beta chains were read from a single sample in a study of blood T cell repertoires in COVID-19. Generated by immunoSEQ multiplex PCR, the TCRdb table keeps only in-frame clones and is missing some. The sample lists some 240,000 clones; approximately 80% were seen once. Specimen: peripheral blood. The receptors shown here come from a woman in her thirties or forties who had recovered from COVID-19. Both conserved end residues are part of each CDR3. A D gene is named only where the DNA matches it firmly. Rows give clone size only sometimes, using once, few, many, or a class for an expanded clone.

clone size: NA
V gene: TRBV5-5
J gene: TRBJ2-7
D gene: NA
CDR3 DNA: TGTGCCAGCAGCGTACGGGACTCTCCCCTCGAGCAGTACTTC
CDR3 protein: CASSVRDSPLEQYF

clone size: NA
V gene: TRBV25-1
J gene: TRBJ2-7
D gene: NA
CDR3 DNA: TGTGCCAGCCCTAGGCGGGACTCAGGAAAATACGAGCAGTACTTC
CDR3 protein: CASPRRDSGKYEQYF

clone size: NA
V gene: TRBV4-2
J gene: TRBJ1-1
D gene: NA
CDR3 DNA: TGTGCCAGCAGCCAAGAGTTGAGGGCTGAAGCTTTCTTT
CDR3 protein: CASSQELRAEAFF

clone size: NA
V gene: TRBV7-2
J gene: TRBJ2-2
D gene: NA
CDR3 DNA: TGTGCCAGCAGCTTAGATGTGAGCCGGGAGCTGTTTTTT
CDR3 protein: CASSLDVSRELFF

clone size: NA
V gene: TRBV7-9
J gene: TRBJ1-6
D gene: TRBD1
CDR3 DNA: TGTGCCAGCAGCTTGGGGACAGGGGGCCCGAATTCACCCCTCCACTTT
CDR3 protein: CASSLGTGGPNSPLHF

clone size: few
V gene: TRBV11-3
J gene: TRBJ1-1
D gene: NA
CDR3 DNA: TGTGCCAGCAGCTTAGGTCGGAACACTGAAGCTTTCTTT
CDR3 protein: CASSLGRNTEAFF

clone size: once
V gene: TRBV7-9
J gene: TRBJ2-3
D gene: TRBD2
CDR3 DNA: TGTGCCAGCAGCGGATCGGGGAGGGCAGATACGCAGTATTTT
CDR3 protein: CASSGSGRADTQYF

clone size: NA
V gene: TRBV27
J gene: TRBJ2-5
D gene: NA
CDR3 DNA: TGTGCCAGTAAACAAGAGACCCAGTACTTC
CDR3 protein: CASKQETQYF

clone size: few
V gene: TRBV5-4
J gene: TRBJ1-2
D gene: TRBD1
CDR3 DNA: TGTGCCAGCAGCACAGGGACAGGGGACGGCTATGGCTACACCTTC
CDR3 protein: CASSTGTGDGYGYTF

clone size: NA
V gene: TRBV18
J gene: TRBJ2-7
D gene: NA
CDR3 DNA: TGTGCCAGCTCACCACCCGACAAAACCTACGAGCAGTACTTC
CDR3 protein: CASSPPDKTYEQYF

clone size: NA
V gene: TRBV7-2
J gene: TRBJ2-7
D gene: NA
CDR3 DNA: TGTGCCAGCAGCTTAGCGCAGAATTACGAGCAGTACTTC
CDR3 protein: CASSLAQNYEQYF

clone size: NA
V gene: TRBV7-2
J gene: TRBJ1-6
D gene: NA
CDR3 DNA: TGTGCCAGCAGCTCAGAGGGTGTCGCGGCCCTCCACTTT
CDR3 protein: CASSSEGVAALHF

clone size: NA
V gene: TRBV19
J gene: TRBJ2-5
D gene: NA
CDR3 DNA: TGTGCCAGTAGTACAATCGGGGGGCTCCAAGAGACCCAGTACTTC
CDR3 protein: CASSTIGGLQETQYF

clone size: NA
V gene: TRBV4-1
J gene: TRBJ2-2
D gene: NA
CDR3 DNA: TGCGCCAGCAGCCAAGAGCTCCCTGGCGGCCTCGATGGCACCGGGGAGCTGTTTTTT
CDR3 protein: CASSQELPGGLDGTGELFF